This T cell receptor beta chain was sequenced for a study of T cells after yellow fever vaccination. Study background: It was SMART-Seq v4 Ultra Low Input that prepared the fractions with low cell numbers. Study-wide points: The appearance of a small share of clonotypes in both CD4 and CD8 compartments was observed. The secondary T-cell response peaked on day 5, not day 15, but was weaker.

MiXCR, applied by TCRdb to the 5' RACE reads, yields one record per CDR3 protein. The data show approximately 350,000 distinct CDR3 sequences, around 10% seen once. The junction had 6 bases not matched to a gene; V was cut back by 5 bases and J by 5 bases. CDR1 is LGHNA and CDR2 is YSLEER in the germline V gene. The CDR3 sequence is 14 residues long. On this clonotype: Its antigen is currently unknown.

This clonotype originated in a young man who received the YFV17D yellow fever vaccine. Sample: PBMCs, taken on the day of the first yellow fever vaccination. The chain couples TRBV4-3 to TRBJ2-1, with 7 positions matching TRBD1. In DNA form, the CDR3 reads TGCGCCAGCAGCAACCGGGACAGCAACAATGAGCAGTTCTTC. Its protein product is CASSNRDSNNEQFF.